This T cell receptor (beta chain) was observed in a study of OX40 agonist ivuxolimab in advanced cancers. Study summary: Of the patients, three showed partial responses, one with hepatocellular carcinoma and two with cutaneous melanoma.

Method: immunoSEQ multiplex PCR; TCRdb's copy keeps in-frame clones and lacks some. The repertoire includes around 24,000 clones, 80% to 85% of them detected once, and under 20% sits in the top ten. Study-wide results and caveats: What antigens the expanded peripheral T cells recognized was never established.

V gave up 2 bases and J gave up 9 bases, with 16 bases separating them. Germline CDR1 SNHLY, CDR2 FYNNEI. This CDR3 is 15 amino acids long. Remarks on this clone: Its antigen is still unknown.

This clonotype was obtained from an adult with an advanced solid tumor such as melanoma, head and neck, liver or kidney cancer. Here the sequenced sample was CD4+ or CD8+ T cells sorted from blood, taken in a trial of the OX40 agonist ivuxolimab. The V and J genes are TRBV2 and TRBJ1-4; D is perhaps TRBD1 (6 bases). The CDR3 nucleotides read TGTGCCAGCAGTGAAAGTCGGGGGGCACGCAAAAAACTGTTTTTT. It translates to CASSESRGARKKLFF. Drawing the rest from reference TRBV2 and TRBJ1-4, the complete variable domain is EPEVTQTPSHQVTQMGQEVILRCVPISNHLYFYWYRQILGQKVEFLVSFYNNEISEKSEIFDDQFSVERPDGSNFTLKIRSTKLEDSAMYFCASSESRGARKKLFFGSGTQLSVL.